The 20 T cell receptor beta chains given below trace back to one sample, sequenced in a study of blood T cell repertoires in COVID-19. Generated by immunoSEQ multiplex PCR, the TCRdb table keeps only in-frame clones and is missing some. The sample lists about 130,000 clones, 85% occurring once. The sequenced sample consisted of peripheral blood. Every receptor here comes from a man older than 75 with active or convalescent COVID-19.

As for this clone: The junction departs from germline at one end; a sequencing error may be responsible. The V and J genes are TRBV13 and TRBJ1-2; D gene ambiguous. The germline CDR1 and CDR2 sequences are PRHDT and FYEKMQ (reference sequence). CDR3 length: 14 residues. CDR3 in amino acids: CASSLGRVNSGYTF. The DNA for the CDR3 is TGTGCCAGCAGCTTAGGACGCGTAAACTCTGGCTACACCTTC.

The chain recombines TRBV4-2 with TRBJ1-1, with 7 bases identical to TRBD1. The germline gives CDR1 LGHNA, CDR2 YNFKEQ. The J segment lost 0 bases and the V segment lost 3 bases, leaving 13 bases of the junction unmatched. CDR3 length: 18 residues. CDR3 residues: CASSHSSGQVGLNTEAFF. In nucleotides, the CDR3 is TGTGCCAGCAGCCATTCCTCTGGACAGGTTGGGTTGAACACTGAAGCTTTCTTT.

This clone has just one count. This sequence joins TRBV15 and TRBJ1-6; D not resolved. V lost 0 bases, J lost 7 bases, and 10 bases lay in between. The CDR3 spans 15 residues. Germline V gene sequence: CDR1 LNHNV, CDR2 YYDKDF (reference sequence). The CDR3 spells CATSRDWQENSPLHF. The CDR3 region has the DNA TGTGCCACCAGCAGAGATTGGCAGGAAAATTCACCCCTCCACTTT.

The V gene is TRBV19, the J gene TRBJ1-1; 10 nucleotides align to TRBD1. Germline CDR1 is LNHDA and CDR2 is SQIVND (reference sequence). V trimming: 7 bases; J trimming: 4 bases; junction bases outside the gene matches: 6. The CDR3 sequence is 14 residues long. CDR3 loop: CASIRTGGGTEAFF. In nucleotides, the CDR3 is TGTGCCAGTATCAGGACAGGGGGAGGCACTGAAGCTTTCTTT.

This clone was seen more than once but under ten times. The genes are TRBV2 and TRBJ1-1; no firm D call. Germline V gene sequence: CDR1 SNHLY, CDR2 FYNNEI. This CDR3 has 14 residues. V dropped 4 bases and J dropped 0 bases, with 9 bases sitting between them. The CDR3 protein is CASSVEALNTEAFF. Written as DNA, the CDR3 is TGTGCCAGCAGTGTCGAGGCATTGAACACTGAAGCTTTCTTT.

This sequence joins TRBV7-3 and TRBJ2-7; a weak D match, TRBD1 (6 bases). There are 15 residues in the CDR3. Germline values: CDR1 SGHTA, CDR2 FQGTGA. The V end was cut by 5 bases, the J end by 3 bases, with 17 bases between. CDR3 coding DNA: TGTGCCAGCAGCCCCCAGGGCGGCAGGGGCTACGAGCAGTACTTC. Translated: CASSPQGGRGYEQYF.

This chain joins TRBV10-3 and TRBJ1-1, with D perhaps matching TRBD1 (6 bases). The CDR3 totals 13 residues. Trimming took 8 bases from V and 0 from J, leaving 10 bases between them. Germline CDR1 is ENHRY and CDR2 is SYGVKD. CDR3: CAISQGLNTEAFF. The CDR3 DNA sequence: TGTGCCATCTCACAGGGCCTGAACACTGAAGCTTTCTTT.

This clone came up once. The rearrangement links TRBV19 to TRBJ2-2; 7 nucleotides agree with TRBD2. With 5 bases clipped from V and 6 bases from J, the junction kept 12 bases outside the gene matches. The germline gives CDR1 LNHDA, CDR2 SQIVND (reference sequence). The CDR3 extends over 16 amino acids. DNA for the CDR3: TGTGCCAGTAGTCCTAACCGCGGGGGATGGCCCGGGGAGCTGTTTTTT. Protein product: CASSPNRGGWPGELFF.

V is TRBV18 and J is TRBJ2-1; tentatively, D is TRBD2 (5 bases). From germline, CDR1 is KGHSH and CDR2 LQKENI. The CDR3 is 17 residues long. The V end was cut by 1 base, the J end by 0 bases, with 13 bases between. The CDR3 sequence is CASSPLPSTSSYNEQFF. The CDR3 DNA reads TGTGCCAGCTCACCACTACCCAGTACTAGCTCCTACAATGAGCAGTTCTTC.

The chain links TRBV19 to TRBJ2-4, with 7 bases that match TRBD1. CDR3 length: 14 amino acids. Germline CDR1 reads LNHDA; CDR2 reads SQIVND (reference sequence). The J segment lost 8 bases and the V segment lost 3 bases, leaving 7 bases of the junction unmatched. CDR3 protein: CASSIRDSRDIQYF. As DNA, the CDR3 is TGTGCCAGTAGTATCCGGGACAGTAGGGACATTCAGTACTTC.

V usage is TRBV12-3 or TRBV12-4 and J usage is TRBJ2-5, with D hard to call. The ends were cut back, 3 bases at V and 4 bases at J, with 6 bases in the middle. The CDR3 is made up of 12 amino acids. The CDR3 region has the DNA TGTGCCAGCAGTTTCGGTCTAGAGACCCAGTACTTC. Its protein product is CASSFGLETQYF.

This chain uses TRBV6-2 or TRBV6-3 with TRBJ1-5; no firm D call. V was shortened by 4 bases and J by 2 bases, with 12 bases between the two germline ends. Germline V gene lookup returns CDR1 MNHEY and CDR2 SVGEGT. The CDR3 is 15 residues long. The CDR3 region is CASSWEVLGNQPQHF. The CDR3 DNA reads TGTGCCAGCAGTTGGGAGGTCCTCGGCAATCAGCCCCAGCATTTT.

This clone was seen only once. The chain combines TRBV12-3 or TRBV12-4 with TRBJ2-7; D not resolved. The CDR3 contains 13 residues. The V end lost 3 bases, the J end lost 0 bases, and 6 bases lay between the germline ends. The CDR3 DNA sequence: TGTGCCAGCAGTTTTAGGAGCTCCTACGAGCAGTACTTC. Its protein is CASSFRSSYEQYF.

V is TRBV2 and J is TRBJ2-2; TRBD1 is a possible D gene (6 bases). V shed 9 bases and J shed 1 base, with 15 bases lying between them. This CDR3 is built from 15 residues. Germline CDR1 SNHLY, CDR2 FYNNEI. The CDR3 bases are TGTGCCAGAACGGTGGGGGCAGGGAACACCGGGGAGCTGTTTTTT. It yields the protein CARTVGAGNTGELFF.

The chain links TRBV30 to TRBJ2-3; D might be TRBD1 (5 bases). The CDR3 is 13 amino acids. The V end was cut by 3 bases, the J end by 3 bases, with 10 bases between. Looked up from germline, CDR1 is GTSNPN and CDR2 is SVGIG (reference sequence). The CDR3 is CAWRTKGTDTQYF. The DNA for the CDR3 is TGTGCCTGGAGAACGAAGGGGACAGATACGCAGTATTTT.

V and J are TRBV7-8 and TRBJ2-7; 12 nucleotides agree with TRBD2. CDR3 length: 16 amino acids. The germline gives CDR1 SGHVS, CDR2 FQNEAQ. V dropped 1 base and J dropped 7; count of bases not matched to a gene: 8. The CDR3, as DNA: TGTGCCAGCAGCTTAGAGGTGACTAGCGGGAGAGGTGAGCAGTACTTC. Its protein product is CASSLEVTSGRGEQYF.

This clone was counted a few times. The rearrangement joins TRBV6-5 to TRBJ2-1, with 7 bases lining up with TRBD2. The V segment lost 6 bases and the J segment 8 bases; nucleotides outside the gene matches: 13. Per germline, CDR1 MNHEY and CDR2 SVGAGI. The length of the CDR3 is 15 residues. The CDR3 spells CASRKGEGMFDEQFF. The DNA for the CDR3 is TGTGCCAGCAGGAAAGGGGAGGGTATGTTCGATGAGCAGTTCTTC.

V and J are TRBV6-1 and TRBJ1-1; D unresolved. Per the germline V gene, CDR1 is MNHNS and CDR2 is SASEGT. Trimming removed 2 bases from V and 3 bases from J, with 10 bases in between. The CDR3 length is 14 residues. CDR3 DNA: TGTGCCAGCAGTGAAACTAGGAAGGACACTGAAGCTTTCTTT. Protein sequence: CASSETRKDTEAFF.

The gene calls are TRBV7-7 and TRBJ2-1; 9 bases line up with TRBD2. Trimming took 3 bases from V and 0 from J; bases not matched to a gene: 0. The CDR3 is 15 amino acids. Germline loops: CDR1 SSHAT, CDR2 FNYEAQ (reference sequence). The DNA for the CDR3 is TGTGCCAGCAGCTTTAGCGGGGGCTCCTACAATGAGCAGTTCTTC. It specifies CASSFSGGSYNEQFF.

The chain combines TRBV19 with TRBJ2-2; no definite D call. This CDR3 contains 14 residues. V dropped 5 bases and J dropped 0 bases, with 7 bases sitting between them. CDR1 and CDR2 (germline): LNHDA, SQIVND (reference sequence). The CDR3, as DNA: TGTGCCAGTAGTCCCGGGTCGAACACCGGGGAGCTGTTTTTT. Translation: CASSPGSNTGELFF.